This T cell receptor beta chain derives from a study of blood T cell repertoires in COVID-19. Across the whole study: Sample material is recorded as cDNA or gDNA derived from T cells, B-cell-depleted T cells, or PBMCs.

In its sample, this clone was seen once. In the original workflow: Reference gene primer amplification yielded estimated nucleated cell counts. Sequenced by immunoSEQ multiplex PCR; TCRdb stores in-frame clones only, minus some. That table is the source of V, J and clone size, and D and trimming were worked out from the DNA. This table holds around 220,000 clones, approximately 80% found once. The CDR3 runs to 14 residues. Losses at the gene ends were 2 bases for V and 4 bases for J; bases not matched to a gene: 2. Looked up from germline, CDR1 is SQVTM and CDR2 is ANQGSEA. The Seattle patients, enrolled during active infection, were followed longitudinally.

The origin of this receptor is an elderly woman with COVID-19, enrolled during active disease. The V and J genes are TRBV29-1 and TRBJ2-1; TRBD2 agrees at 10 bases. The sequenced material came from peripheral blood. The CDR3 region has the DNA TGCAGCGTTGAAAAACTAGCGGGATACAATGAGCAGTTCTTC. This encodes CSVEKLAGYNEQFF.